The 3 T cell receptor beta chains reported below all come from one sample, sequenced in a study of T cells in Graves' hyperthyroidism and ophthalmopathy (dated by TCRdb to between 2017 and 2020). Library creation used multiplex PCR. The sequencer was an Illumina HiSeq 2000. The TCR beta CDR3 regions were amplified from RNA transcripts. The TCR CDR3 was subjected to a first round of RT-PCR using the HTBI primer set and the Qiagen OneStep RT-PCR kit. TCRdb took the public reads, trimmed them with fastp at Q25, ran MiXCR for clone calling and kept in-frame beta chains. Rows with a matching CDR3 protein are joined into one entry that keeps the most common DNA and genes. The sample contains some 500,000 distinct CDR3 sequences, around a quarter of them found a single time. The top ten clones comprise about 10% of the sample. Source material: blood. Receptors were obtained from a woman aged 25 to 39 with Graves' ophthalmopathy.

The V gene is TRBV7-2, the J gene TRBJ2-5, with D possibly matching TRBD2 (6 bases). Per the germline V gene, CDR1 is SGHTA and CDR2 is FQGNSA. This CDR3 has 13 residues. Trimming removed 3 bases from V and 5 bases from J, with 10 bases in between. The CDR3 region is CASSLNSGETQYF. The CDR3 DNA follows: TGTGCCAGCAGCTTGAACAGCGGGGAGACCCAGTACTTC.

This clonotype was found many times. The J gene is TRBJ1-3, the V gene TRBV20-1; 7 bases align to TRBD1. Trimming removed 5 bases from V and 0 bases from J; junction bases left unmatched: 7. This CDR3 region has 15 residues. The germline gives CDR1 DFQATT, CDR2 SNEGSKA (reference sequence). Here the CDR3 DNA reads TGCAGTGCTGGGATGACAGGGCCCTCTGGAAACACCATATATTTT. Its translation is CSAGMTGPSGNTIYF.

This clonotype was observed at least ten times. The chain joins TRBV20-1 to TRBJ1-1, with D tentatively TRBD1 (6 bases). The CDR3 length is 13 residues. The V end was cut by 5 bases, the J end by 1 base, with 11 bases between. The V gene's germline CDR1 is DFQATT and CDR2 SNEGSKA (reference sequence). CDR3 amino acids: CSAVGGTNTEAFF. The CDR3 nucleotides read TGCAGTGCTGTAGGGGGTACGAACACTGAAGCTTTCTTT.